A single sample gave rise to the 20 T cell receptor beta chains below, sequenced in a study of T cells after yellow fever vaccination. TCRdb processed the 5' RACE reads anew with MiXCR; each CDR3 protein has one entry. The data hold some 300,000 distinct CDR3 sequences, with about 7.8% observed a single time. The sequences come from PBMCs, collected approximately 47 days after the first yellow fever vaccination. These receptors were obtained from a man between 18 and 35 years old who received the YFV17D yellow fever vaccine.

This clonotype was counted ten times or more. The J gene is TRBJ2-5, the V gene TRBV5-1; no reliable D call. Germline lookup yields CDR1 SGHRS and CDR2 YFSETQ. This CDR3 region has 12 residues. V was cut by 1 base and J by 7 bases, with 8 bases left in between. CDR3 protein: CASSLTPGTQYF. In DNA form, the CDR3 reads TGCGCCAGCAGCTTGACTCCGGGGACCCAGTACTTC.

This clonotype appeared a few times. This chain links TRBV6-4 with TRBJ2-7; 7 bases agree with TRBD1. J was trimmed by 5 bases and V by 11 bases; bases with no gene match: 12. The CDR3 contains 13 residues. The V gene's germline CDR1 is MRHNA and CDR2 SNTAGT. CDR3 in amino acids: CAWRDRVTDEQYF. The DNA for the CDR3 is TGTGCCTGGCGAGACAGGGTAACGGACGAGCAGTACTTC.

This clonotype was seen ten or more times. Here the CDR3 reads CASCTPGGTEAFF. The CDR3 DNA sequence: TGTGCCAGCTGCACTCCGGGGGGAACTGAAGCTTTCTTT. The chain couples TRBV27 to TRBJ1-1, with D possibly TRBD1 on 5 matching bases. CDR1 is MNHEY, CDR2 SMNVEV, per germline (reference sequence). With 8 bases removed from V and 5 bases from J, the gap between germline ends came to 15 bases. The length of the CDR3 is 13 residues.

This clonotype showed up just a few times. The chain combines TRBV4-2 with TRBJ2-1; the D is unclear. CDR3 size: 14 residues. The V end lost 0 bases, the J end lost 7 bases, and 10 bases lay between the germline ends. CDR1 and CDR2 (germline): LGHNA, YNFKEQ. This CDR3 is CASSQEGMGNEQFF. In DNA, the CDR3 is TGTGCCAGCAGCCAAGAAGGTATGGGTAATGAGCAGTTCTTC.

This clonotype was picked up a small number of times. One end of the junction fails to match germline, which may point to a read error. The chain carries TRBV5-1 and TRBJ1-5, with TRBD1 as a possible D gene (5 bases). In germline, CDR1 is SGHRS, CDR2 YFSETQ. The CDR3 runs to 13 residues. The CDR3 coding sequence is TGCGCCAGCAGCTTCGGGGGGAATCGGCCCCAGCATTTT. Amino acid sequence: CASSFGGNRPQHF. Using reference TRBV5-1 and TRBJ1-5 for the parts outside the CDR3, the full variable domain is KAGVTQTPRYLIKTRGQQVTLSCSPISGHRSVSWYQQTPGQGLQFLFEYFSETQRNKGNFPGRFSGRQFSNSRSEMNVSTLELGDSALYLCASSFGGNRPQHFGDGTRLSIL.

The CDR3 spells CSARDLAGASTDTQYF. DNA of the CDR3: TGCAGTGCTAGAGATCTTGCGGGGGCTTCCACAGATACGCAGTATTTT. The rearrangement links TRBV20-1 to TRBJ2-3; possible D gene TRBD2, 7 bases. This CDR3 has 16 amino acids. The V gene lost 0 bases and the J gene lost 2 bases, with 15 bases spanning the gap. Looked up from germline, CDR1 is DFQATT and CDR2 is SNEGSKA (reference sequence).

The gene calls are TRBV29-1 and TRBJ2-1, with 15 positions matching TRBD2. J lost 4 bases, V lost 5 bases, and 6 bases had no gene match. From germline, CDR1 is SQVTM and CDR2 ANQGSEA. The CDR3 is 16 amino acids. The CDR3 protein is CSVFGLAGGRYNEQFF. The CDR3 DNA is TGCAGCGTTTTCGGACTAGCGGGGGGGAGGTACAATGAGCAGTTCTTC.

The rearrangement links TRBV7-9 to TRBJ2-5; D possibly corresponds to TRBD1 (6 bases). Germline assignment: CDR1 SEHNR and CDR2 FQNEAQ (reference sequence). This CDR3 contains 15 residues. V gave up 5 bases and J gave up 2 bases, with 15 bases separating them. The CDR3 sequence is CASSPDPGTQETQYF. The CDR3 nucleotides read TGTGCCAGCAGCCCCGACCCTGGGACACAAGAGACCCAGTACTTC.

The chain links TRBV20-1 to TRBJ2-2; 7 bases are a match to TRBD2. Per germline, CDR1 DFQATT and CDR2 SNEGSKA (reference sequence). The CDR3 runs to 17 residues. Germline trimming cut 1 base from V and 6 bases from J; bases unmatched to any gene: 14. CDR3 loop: CSARGGGAFYEAGELFF. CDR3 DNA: TGCAGTGCTAGAGGGGGGGGAGCGTTTTATGAAGCCGGGGAGCTGTTTTTT.

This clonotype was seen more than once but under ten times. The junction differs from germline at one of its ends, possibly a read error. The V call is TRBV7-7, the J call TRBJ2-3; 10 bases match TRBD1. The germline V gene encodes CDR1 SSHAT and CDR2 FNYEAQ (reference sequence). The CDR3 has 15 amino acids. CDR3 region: CASSQDRGQGDTQYF. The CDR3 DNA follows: TGTGCTAGCAGCCAAGACAGGGGGCAAGGAGATACGCAGTATTTT.

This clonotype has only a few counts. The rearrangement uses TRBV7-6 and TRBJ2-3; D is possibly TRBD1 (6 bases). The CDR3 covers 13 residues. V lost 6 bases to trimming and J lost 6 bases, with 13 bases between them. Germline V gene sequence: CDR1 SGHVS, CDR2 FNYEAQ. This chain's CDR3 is CASRGTRSDTQYF. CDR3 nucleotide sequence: TGTGCCAGCAGGGGGACACGTTCGGATACGCAGTATTTT.

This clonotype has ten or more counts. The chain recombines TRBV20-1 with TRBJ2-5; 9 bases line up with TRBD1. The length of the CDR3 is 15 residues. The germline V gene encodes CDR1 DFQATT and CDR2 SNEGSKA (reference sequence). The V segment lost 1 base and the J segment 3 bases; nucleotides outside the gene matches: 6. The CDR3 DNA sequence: TGCAGTGCTAGAGTACCCGGGACAGGGAAAGAGACCCAGTACTTC. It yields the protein CSARVPGTGKETQYF.

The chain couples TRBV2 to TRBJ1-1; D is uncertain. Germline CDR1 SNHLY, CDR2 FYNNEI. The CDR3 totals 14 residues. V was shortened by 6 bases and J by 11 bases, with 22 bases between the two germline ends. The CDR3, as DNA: TGTGCCAGCAGCCTCGGACCCCGCCCGCCGACTGCTTTCTTT. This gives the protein CASSLGPRPPTAFF.

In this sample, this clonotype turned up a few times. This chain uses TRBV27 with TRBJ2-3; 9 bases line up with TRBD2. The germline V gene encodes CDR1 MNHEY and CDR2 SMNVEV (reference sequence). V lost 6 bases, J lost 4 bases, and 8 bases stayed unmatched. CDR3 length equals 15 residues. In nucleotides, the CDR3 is TGTGCCAGCAGCCCCGTAGCGGGGGCCGCAGATACGCAGTATTTT. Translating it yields CASSPVAGAADTQYF.

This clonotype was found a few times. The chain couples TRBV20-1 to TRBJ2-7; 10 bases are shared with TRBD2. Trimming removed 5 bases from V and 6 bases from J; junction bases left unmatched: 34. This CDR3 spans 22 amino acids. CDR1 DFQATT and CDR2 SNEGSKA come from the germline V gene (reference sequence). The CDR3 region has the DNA TGCAGTGCTGCCGGGACTAGCGATTGGATGGGGATGGTAGGTGTGGTGTTCGGCGAGCAGTACTTC. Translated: CSAAGTSDWMGMVGVVFGEQYF.

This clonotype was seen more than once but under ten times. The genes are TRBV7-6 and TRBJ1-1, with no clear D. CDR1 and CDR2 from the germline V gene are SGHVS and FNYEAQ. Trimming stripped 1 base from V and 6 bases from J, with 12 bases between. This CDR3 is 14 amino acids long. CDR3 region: CASSLGQAVPEAFF. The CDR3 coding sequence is TGTGCCAGCAGCTTAGGGCAGGCCGTCCCTGAAGCTTTCTTT.

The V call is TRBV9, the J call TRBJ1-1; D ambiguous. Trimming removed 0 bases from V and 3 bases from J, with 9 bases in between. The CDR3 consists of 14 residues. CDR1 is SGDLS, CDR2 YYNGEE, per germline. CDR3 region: CASSVAIGDTEAFF. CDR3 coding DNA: TGTGCCAGCAGCGTAGCCATTGGGGACACTGAAGCTTTCTTT.

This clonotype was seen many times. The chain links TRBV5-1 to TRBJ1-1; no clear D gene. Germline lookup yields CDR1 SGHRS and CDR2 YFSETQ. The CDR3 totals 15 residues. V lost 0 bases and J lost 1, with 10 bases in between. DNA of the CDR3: TGCGCCAGCAGCTTGGGGTGGGCCCCGAACACTGAAGCTTTCTTT. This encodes CASSLGWAPNTEAFF.

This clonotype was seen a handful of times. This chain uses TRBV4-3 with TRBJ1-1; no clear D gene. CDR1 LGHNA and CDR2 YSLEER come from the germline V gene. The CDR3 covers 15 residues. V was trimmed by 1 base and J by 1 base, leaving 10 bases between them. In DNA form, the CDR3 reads TGCGCCAGCAGCCAAGTAGATAGGCGGAACACTGAAGCTTTCTTT. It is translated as CASSQVDRRNTEAFF.

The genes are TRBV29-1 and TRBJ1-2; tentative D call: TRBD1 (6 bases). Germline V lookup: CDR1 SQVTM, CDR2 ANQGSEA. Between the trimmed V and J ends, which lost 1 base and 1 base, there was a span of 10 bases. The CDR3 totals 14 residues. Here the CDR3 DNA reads TGCAGCGTTGAAGGGGCAGGGGATAACTATGGCTACACCTTC. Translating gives CSVEGAGDNYGYTF.